Following are 31 T cell receptor beta chains from one sample sequenced in a study of shared clonotypes between healthy human individuals. In the naive CD8 group, cells lacked CD45RO and were positively selected for CCR7, so terminally differentiated effector memory CD45RA+ cells were left out. Only in-frame clones appear in the TCRdb table, and some are missing; sequencing was by immunoSEQ multiplex PCR. Found here are around 640,000 clones, about 95% of them singletons; the top ten hold about 0.12%. Material for sequencing was naive CD8+ T cells sorted from blood. Receptor source: a woman aged 25-40 years in good health.

This sequence joins TRBV7-7 and TRBJ2-5; 7 nucleotides align to TRBD2. The CDR3 totals 15 residues. CDR1 is SSHAT and CDR2 is FNYEAQ in the germline V gene (reference sequence). The junction had 7 bases not matched to a gene; V was cut back by 4 bases and J by 2 bases. The CDR3 reads CASSSTAGVQETQYF. In nucleotides, the CDR3 is TGTGCCAGCAGCTCTACGGCGGGGGTTCAAGAGACCCAGTACTTC.

The V gene is TRBV11-2, the J gene TRBJ2-7, with a tentative D call TRBD1 (5 bases). V gave up 9 bases and J gave up 4 bases, with 16 bases separating them. Germline lookup yields CDR1 SGHAT and CDR2 FQNNGV. The CDR3 runs 13 residues. The CDR3 reads CASGPGQQYEQYF. The CDR3 region has the DNA TGTGCCAGTGGGCCCGGACAACAGTACGAGCAGTACTTC.

The chain has TRBV7-8 and TRBJ1-5; the match to TRBD1 covers 9 bases. This CDR3 region has 16 residues. V shed 5 bases and J 0 bases; nucleotides not matched to a gene: 5. Germline V CDR1 and CDR2: SGHVS, FQNEAQ. The CDR3 sequence is CASSPRQGVSNQPQHF. The DNA for the CDR3 is TGTGCCAGCAGCCCTAGACAGGGGGTTAGCAATCAGCCCCAGCATTTT.

This chain links TRBV7-9 with TRBJ2-7; weak D call: TRBD2 (5 bases). The germline V gene encodes CDR1 SEHNR and CDR2 FQNEAQ (reference sequence). This CDR3 is 14 amino acids long. V was pared by 7 bases and J by 4 bases, with 17 bases between. The CDR3: CASTGSELDYEQYF. The CDR3, as DNA: TGTGCCAGCACTGGGAGTGAATTGGATTACGAGCAGTACTTC.

This rearrangement joins TRBV7-9 to TRBJ2-1; D gene ambiguous. The CDR3 has 13 amino acids. Per germline, CDR1 SEHNR and CDR2 FQNEAQ (reference sequence). V dropped 1 base and J dropped 6 bases, with 7 bases sitting between them. This chain's CDR3 is CASSLGRSNEQFF. In DNA form, the CDR3 reads TGTGCCAGCAGCTTAGGCAGGTCCAATGAGCAGTTCTTC.

V gene TRBV5-4 combines with J gene TRBJ2-7; D gene ambiguous. V was clipped by 0 bases and J by 0 bases, with 7 bases between them. This CDR3 is 14 amino acids long. Per the germline V gene, CDR1 is SGHNT and CDR2 is YYREEE (reference sequence). The CDR3 spells CASSLAGDSYEQYF. The CDR3 nucleotides read TGTGCCAGCAGCTTGGCAGGCGACTCCTACGAGCAGTACTTC.

CDR3 protein: CASRKLPGLAGTDTQYF. Written as DNA, the CDR3 is TGTGCCAGTAGGAAACTGCCGGGACTAGCGGGCACAGATACGCAGTATTTT. The rearrangement uses TRBV19 and TRBJ2-3; 11 nucleotides align to TRBD2. The junction had 9 bases not matched to a gene; V was cut back by 6 bases and J by 1 base. CDR1 and CDR2 (germline): LNHDA, SQIVND (reference sequence). CDR3 size: 17 residues.

The chain carries TRBV7-6 and TRBJ2-7, with D possibly TRBD2 on 5 matching bases. CDR1 and CDR2 from the germline V gene are SGHVS and FNYEAQ. The CDR3 length is 15 residues. Trimming pared 1 base from V and 7 bases from J, leaving 17 bases between. The CDR3 spells CASSLGPWAGEEQYF. For the CDR3, the DNA is TGTGCCAGCAGCTTAGGCCCTTGGGCGGGTGAGGAGCAGTACTTC.

The rearrangement links TRBV29-1 to TRBJ1-2; D is unresolved. V lost 2 bases and J lost 8, with 18 bases in between. Germline loops: CDR1 SQVTM, CDR2 ANQGSEA. The CDR3 loop spans 14 amino acids. The CDR3 region is CSVETATPTGGYTF. The CDR3 coding sequence is TGCAGCGTTGAAACCGCGACACCCACGGGGGGCTACACCTTC.

This chain connects TRBV2 to TRBJ1-1, with 10 bases fitting TRBD1. This CDR3 has 16 amino acids. Germline CDR1 reads SNHLY; CDR2 reads FYNNEI. The V gene end was trimmed by 6 bases and the J gene end by 4 bases; junction bases not matched to a gene: 11. The CDR3 protein is CASRTGDRGLRTEAFF. The CDR3 bases are TGTGCCAGCAGGACAGGAGACAGGGGGCTTCGCACTGAAGCTTTCTTT.

This rearrangement joins TRBV13 to TRBJ2-5; 14 bases agree with TRBD2. The CDR3 covers 16 residues. Germline V gene data show CDR1 as PRHDT and CDR2 as FYEKMQ (reference sequence). V lost 5 bases, J lost 5 bases, and 7 bases stayed unmatched. The CDR3 DNA reads TGTGCCAGCAGCCCGGGACTAGCGGGAGTGGTGGAGACCCAGTACTTC. It codes for CASSPGLAGVVETQYF.

V is TRBV9 and J is TRBJ2-5, with D possibly being TRBD2 (5 bases). V dropped 3 bases and J dropped 1 base, with 13 bases sitting between them. CDR3 size: 15 residues. Germline loops: CDR1 SGDLS, CDR2 YYNGEE. The CDR3 reads CASSAHPGVQETQYF. CDR3 sequence (DNA): TGTGCCAGCAGCGCCCACCCCGGGGTCCAAGAGACCCAGTACTTC.

The J gene is TRBJ2-5, the V gene TRBV28; TRBD1 matches at 10 bases. Germline CDR1 is MDHEN and CDR2 is SYDVKM. With 6 bases clipped from V and 4 bases from J, the junction kept 11 bases outside the gene matches. The CDR3 covers 16 residues. DNA for the CDR3: TGTGCCAGCAGGCAGACAGGGGGCGACGTTTCAGAGACCCAGTACTTC. Translation gives CASRQTGGDVSETQYF. The whole variable domain, filled in from reference TRBV28 and TRBJ2-5, reads DVKVTQSSRYLVKRTGEKVFLECVQDMDHENMFWYRQDPGLGLRLIYFSYDVKMKEKGDIPEGYSVSREKKERFSLILESASTNQTSMYLCASRQTGGDVSETQYFGPGTRLLVL.

The CDR3 reads CASSWDSHTQYF. The CDR3 bases are TGTGCCAGCAGTTGGGACTCCCATACGCAGTATTTT. The J gene is TRBJ2-3, the V gene TRBV5-4, with D possibly being TRBD2 (6 bases). V lost 5 bases, J lost 7 bases, and 11 bases lay in between. Germline V CDR1 and CDR2: SGHNT, YYREEE (reference sequence). The CDR3 contains 12 residues.

About this clone itself: Other DNA sequences in the sample encode the same CDR3. V and J are TRBV6-5 and TRBJ2-2; D unresolved. The CDR3 extends over 15 amino acids. The germline V gene encodes CDR1 MNHEY and CDR2 SVGAGI. The V end was cut by 0 bases, the J end by 4 bases, with 9 bases between. The CDR3 is CASSYSSGFTGELFF. CDR3 in DNA: TGTGCCAGCAGTTACTCGTCCGGGTTCACCGGGGAGCTGTTTTTT.

The rearrangement uses TRBV5-1 and TRBJ2-5; the D gene is possibly TRBD1 (7 bases). CDR3 length: 16 residues. Trimming left V 4 bases short and J 5 bases short, with 21 bases between. The germline gives CDR1 SGHRS, CDR2 YFSETQ. The CDR3 coding sequence is TGCGCCAGCAGCCCCCGGCGTCCAGGGGGAGGTGAGACCCAGTACTTC. This gives the protein CASSPRRPGGGETQYF.

As concerns this clone: In the same sample, other DNA sequences code for this CDR3. The V gene is TRBV9, the J gene TRBJ2-1; D is ambiguous. This CDR3 has 13 amino acids. Germline values: CDR1 SGDLS, CDR2 YYNGEE. V lost 0 bases to trimming and J lost 5 bases, with 6 bases between them. CDR3 nucleotides: TGTGCCAGCAGCGTAGTCGGTGACAATGAGCAGTTCTTC. Translation: CASSVVGDNEQFF.

V gene TRBV6-5 combines with J gene TRBJ1-2; D unresolved. Deletions cut 0 bases from V and 8 bases from J, with 16 bases between. CDR3 length: 15 residues. Germline CDR1 and CDR2: MNHEY and SVGAGI. This CDR3 is CASSYSEGGNKGYTF. The DNA of the CDR3 is TGTGCCAGCAGTTACTCCGAGGGAGGTAACAAAGGCTACACCTTC.

This chain uses TRBV7-8 with TRBJ2-7, with 10 positions matching TRBD1. Germline CDR1 is SGHVS and CDR2 is FQNEAQ. Trimming cost V 4 bases and J 3 bases; bases outside gene matches: 3. This CDR3 comprises 14 residues. The CDR3 coding sequence is TGTGCCAGCAGCTACAGGACAGGGGGCTACGAGCAGTACTTC. This gives the protein CASSYRTGGYEQYF.

The J gene is TRBJ2-7, the V gene TRBV19; TRBD1 agrees at 8 bases. CDR1 and CDR2 (germline): LNHDA, SQIVND (reference sequence). Trimming at V came to 4 bases and at J to 3 bases, leaving 5 bases not matched to a gene. The CDR3 length is 14 residues. The CDR3 loop is CASSTGTGHYEQYF. The CDR3 nucleotides read TGTGCCAGTAGTACCGGGACAGGACACTACGAGCAGTACTTC.

This clone was found once. This chain connects TRBV5-1 to TRBJ2-7; unclear D gene. The CDR3 consists of 13 residues. V lost 3 bases to trimming and J lost 3 bases, with 10 bases between them. CDR1 and CDR2 (germline): SGHRS, YFSETQ. The CDR3 DNA reads as TGCGCCAGCAGCTGGACGGAAGGCTACGAGCAGTACTTC. Encoded protein: CASSWTEGYEQYF.

This chain uses TRBV5-1 with TRBJ2-7; TRBD2 might be the D (5 bases). Deletions cut 0 bases from V and 4 bases from J, with 14 bases between. The CDR3 loop spans 15 amino acids. Germline V gene sequence: CDR1 SGHRS, CDR2 YFSETQ. In DNA, the CDR3 is TGCGCCAGCAGCTTGGAAACAGCGGTAACTTACGAGCAGTACTTC. Its protein is CASSLETAVTYEQYF.

CDR3 region: CASSLALGLQETQYF. CDR3 in DNA: TGTGCCAGCAGCTTAGCGCTTGGATTACAAGAGACCCAGTACTTC. The chain has TRBV7-6 and TRBJ2-5; no definite D call. The CDR3 has 15 residues. Germline loops: CDR1 SGHVS, CDR2 FNYEAQ. Trimming left V 0 bases short and J 2 bases short, with 10 bases between.

The count of this clone is one. The sample carries other DNA sequences with the same CDR3. The V gene is TRBV27, the J gene TRBJ2-7, with D possibly TRBD1 on 6 matching bases. Germline V lookup: CDR1 MNHEY, CDR2 SMNVEV (reference sequence). With 5 bases removed from V and 3 bases from J, the gap between germline ends came to 11 bases. The CDR3 spans 13 residues. The CDR3 region is CASSPSGVYEQYF. For the CDR3, the DNA is TGTGCCAGCAGTCCATCAGGGGTCTACGAGCAGTACTTC.

The genes are TRBV19 and TRBJ2-4; D may be TRBD2 (5 bases). The V gene's germline CDR1 is LNHDA and CDR2 SQIVND (reference sequence). V was shortened by 5 bases and J by 6 bases, with 11 bases between the two germline ends. The CDR3 loop spans 13 amino acids. The CDR3 reads CASSYLEGNIQYF. CDR3 in DNA: TGTGCCAGTAGTTATCTAGAGGGAAACATTCAGTACTTC.

The chain links TRBV19 to TRBJ2-1; TRBD1 aligns across 7 bases. The CDR3 extends over 16 amino acids. With V trimmed by 2 bases and J by 8 bases, 12 bases remained unmatched. Germline V CDR1 and CDR2: LNHDA, SQIVND (reference sequence). CDR3 DNA sequence: TGTGCCAGTAGTATAACGGACACAGGGGCTGCCGATGAGCAGTTCTTC. This gives the protein CASSITDTGAADEQFF.

This clone appeared a single time. The J gene is TRBJ1-2, the V gene TRBV5-1; no definite D call. V was clipped by 1 base and J by 2 bases, with 15 bases between them. Germline CDR1 is SGHRS and CDR2 is YFSETQ. This CDR3 has 16 amino acids. CDR3 residues: CASSLSGRSSNYGYTF. The CDR3 nucleotides are TGCGCCAGCAGCTTGTCCGGGAGATCCTCAAACTATGGCTACACCTTC.

The chain joins TRBV15 to TRBJ1-3; D not resolved. The V end was cut by 1 base, the J end by 6 bases, with 10 bases between. This CDR3 has 14 amino acids. The germline gives CDR1 LNHNV, CDR2 YYDKDF (reference sequence). CDR3 in DNA: TGTGCCACCAGCAGAGGGTTGGCGGAAAACACCATATATTTT. Protein: CATSRGLAENTIYF.

The rearrangement joins TRBV27 to TRBJ2-7; 9 bases fit TRBD2. The CDR3 runs to 16 residues. V was clipped by 2 bases and J by 4 bases; unmatched bases: 9. Germline loops: CDR1 MNHEY, CDR2 SMNVEV (reference sequence). CDR3: CASSLGSGTSIYEQYF. CDR3 DNA sequence: TGTGCCAGCAGTTTAGGGTCCGGGACTAGCATTTACGAGCAGTACTTC.

V and J are TRBV4-1 and TRBJ2-3; TRBD2 matches 11 bases. The CDR3 is made up of 15 amino acids. V shed 3 bases, J shed 6 bases, and the junction held 5 bases outside the gene matches. Germline CDR1 reads MGHRA; CDR2 reads YSYEKL. CDR3 amino acids: CASSHQLAGADTQYF. CDR3 in DNA: TGCGCCAGCAGCCACCAACTAGCGGGGGCCGATACGCAGTATTTT.

V and J are TRBV13 and TRBJ2-7; D might be TRBD1 (6 bases). The CDR3 runs to 14 residues. Germline CDR1 and CDR2: PRHDT and FYEKMQ (reference sequence). V was clipped by 6 bases and J by 2 bases, with 14 bases between them. The CDR3 loop reads CASSSRGPTYEQYF. The CDR3 region has the DNA TGTGCCAGCAGTAGCAGGGGCCCGACCTACGAGCAGTACTTC. Together with reference TRBV13 and TRBJ2-7, the CDR3 gives the full variable domain: AAGVIQSPRHLIKEKRETATLKCYPIPRHDTVYWYQQGPGQDPQFLISFYEKMQSDKGSIPDRFSAQQFSDYHSELNMSSLELGDSALYFCASSSRGPTYEQYFGPGTRLTVT.